This TCR beta chain is drawn from a study of shared T cell receptors in the human thymus. The protocol was immunoSEQ multiplex PCR, while the TCRdb copy is restricted to in-frame clones and leaves out a portion. Among 700,000 or so clones listed, approximately 83% were seen once. CDR3 size: 16 residues. Trimming took off 4 bases at V and 0 bases at J, with 16 bases between the two ends. Looked up from germline, CDR1 is MGHRA and CDR2 is YSYEKL. Another study also made use of these data, one on human thymus T cells. From that second work: Donors consisted of healthy Finnish infants (having corrective surgery for congenital heart defects). The source of the thymus tissue was resections taken during corrective heart surgery. Thymic as well as blood repertoires seemed to favor certain V and J genes unevenly. Unrelated individuals had highly overlapping thymic repertoires, as reported in related research.

The rearrangement uses TRBV4-1 and TRBJ2-7; TRBD1 is a possible D gene (6 bases). Material: thymocytes. The sequence came from a girl less than two years old with a congenital heart defect. The chain's CDR3 is CASSPPRDTGSYEQYF. The CDR3 nucleotides read TGCGCCAGCAGCCCTCCCCGGGACACGGGCTCCTACGAGCAGTACTTC.